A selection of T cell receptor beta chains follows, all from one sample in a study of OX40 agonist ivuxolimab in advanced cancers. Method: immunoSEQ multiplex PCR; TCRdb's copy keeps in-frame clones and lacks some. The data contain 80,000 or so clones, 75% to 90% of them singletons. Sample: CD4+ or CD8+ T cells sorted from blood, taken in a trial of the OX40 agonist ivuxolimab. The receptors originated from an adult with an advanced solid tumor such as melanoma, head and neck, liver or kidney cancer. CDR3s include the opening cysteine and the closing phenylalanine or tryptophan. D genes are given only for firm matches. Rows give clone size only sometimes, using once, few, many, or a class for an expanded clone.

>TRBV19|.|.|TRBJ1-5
CASSIQGSGQPQHF
TGTGCCAGTAGTATCCAGGGCTCGGGGCAGCCCCAGCATTTT
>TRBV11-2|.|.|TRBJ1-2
CASSPSRDGYGYTF
TGTGCCAGCAGCCCGTCCCGGGACGGTTATGGCTACACCTTC
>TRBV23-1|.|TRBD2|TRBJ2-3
CASSQPGYSGGNSGDTQYF
TGCGCCAGCAGTCAGCCCGGATATAGCGGGGGCAACTCTGGAGATACGCAGTATTTT
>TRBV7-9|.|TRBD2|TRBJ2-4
CASTSAGSIQYF
TGTGCCAGCACCTCAGCGGGGAGCATTCAGTACTTC
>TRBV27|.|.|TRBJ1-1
CASKDWGVGGTEAFF
TGTGCCAGTAAAGATTGGGGGGTCGGGGGAACTGAAGCTTTCTTT
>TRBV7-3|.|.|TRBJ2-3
CASSRDRPDTQYF
TGTGCCAGCAGCCGGGACCGACCAGATACGCAGTATTTT
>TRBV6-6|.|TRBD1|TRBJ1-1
CASSYSTGTGGPEAFF
TGTGCCAGCAGTTACTCTACCGGGACAGGGGGACCTGAAGCTTTCTTT
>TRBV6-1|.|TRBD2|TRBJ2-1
CASGLAGGFEQFF
TGTGCCTCAGGGTTAGCGGGAGGCTTTGAGCAGTTCTTC
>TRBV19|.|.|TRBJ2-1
CASSTRLGGNEQFF
TGTGCCAGTAGTACCAGACTAGGGGGCAATGAGCAGTTCTTC
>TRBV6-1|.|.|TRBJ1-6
CASSTGPYNSPLHF
TGTGCCAGCAGTACAGGGCCCTATAATTCACCCCTCCACTTT
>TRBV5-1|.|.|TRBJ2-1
CASRFRDTAYNEQFF
TGCGCCAGTCGATTCCGGGACACTGCCTACAATGAGCAGTTCTTC
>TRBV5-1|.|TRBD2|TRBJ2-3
CASSSSTSGRALGTDTQYF
TGCGCCAGCAGCTCATCGACTAGCGGGAGGGCGCTCGGTACAGATACGCAGTATTTT
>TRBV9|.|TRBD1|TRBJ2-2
CASSVVQGAGELFF
TGTGCCAGCAGCGTGGTACAGGGGGCCGGGGAGCTGTTTTTT
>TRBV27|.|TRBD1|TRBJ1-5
CASSLSRGGGTGGQPQHF
TGTGCCAGCAGTTTATCTCGGGGTGGAGGGACAGGGGGTCAGCCCCAGCATTTT
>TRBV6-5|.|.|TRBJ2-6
CASSYRGSGANVLTF
TGTGCCAGCAGTTATAGGGGATCTGGGGCCAACGTCCTGACTTTC
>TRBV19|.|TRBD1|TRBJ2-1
CASSMQQGTNNEQFF
TGTGCCAGTAGTATGCAACAGGGGACCAACAATGAGCAGTTCTTC
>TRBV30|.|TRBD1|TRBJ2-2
CAWSPGGTGAGELFF
TGTGCCTGGAGTCCCGGGGGGACAGGGGCCGGGGAGCTGTTTTTT
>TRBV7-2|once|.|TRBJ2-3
CASSSQITDTQYF
TGTGCCAGCAGCTCCCAAATAACAGATACGCAGTATTTT
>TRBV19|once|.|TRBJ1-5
CASSYLRGGQPQHF
TGTGCCAGTAGTTACTTGAGGGGAGGTCAGCCCCAGCATTTT
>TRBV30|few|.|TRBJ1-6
CAWSEDYNSPLHF
TGTGCCTGGAGTGAAGACTATAATTCACCCCTCCACTTT
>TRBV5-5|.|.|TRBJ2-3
CASSFLRGNTDTQYF
TGTGCCAGCAGCTTCTTGCGGGGTAACACAGATACGCAGTATTTT
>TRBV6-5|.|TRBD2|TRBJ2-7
CASTNGEGAGEQYF
TGTGCCAGCACCAACGGGGAGGGCGCGGGGGAGCAGTACTTC
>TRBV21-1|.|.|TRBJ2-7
CASSKGQLCEQYF
TGTGCCAGCAGCAAAGGCCAGCTGTGCGAGCAGTACTTC
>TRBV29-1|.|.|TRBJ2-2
CSAKAGGNTGELFF
TGCAGCGCGAAGGCTGGGGGAAACACCGGGGAGCTGTTTTTT
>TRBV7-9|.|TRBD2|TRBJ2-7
CASSLPEGGYEQYF
TGTGCCAGCAGCCTACCGGAGGGAGGGTACGAGCAGTACTTC
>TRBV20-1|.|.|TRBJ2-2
CSASAGQLFF
TGCAGTGCTAGCGCGGGGCAGCTGTTTTTT
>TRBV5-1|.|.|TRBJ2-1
CASSSGPSSYNEQFF
TGCGCCAGCAGCTCGGGGCCGAGCTCCTACAATGAGCAGTTCTTC
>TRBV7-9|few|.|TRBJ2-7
CASNRPGLPYEQYF
TGTGCCAGCAACCGTCCGGGACTTCCCTACGAGCAGTACTTC
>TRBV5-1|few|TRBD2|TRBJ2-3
CASSLAAGGPDTQYF
TGCGCCAGCAGCTTGGCCGCGGGAGGGCCGGATACGCAGTATTTT
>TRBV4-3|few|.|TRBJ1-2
CASSQDPASILYGYTF
TGCGCCAGCAGCCAAGACCCAGCCTCCATCCTCTATGGCTACACCTTC
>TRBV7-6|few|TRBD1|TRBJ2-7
CASSQVGQGEQYF
TGTGCCAGCAGCCAGGTGGGACAGGGTGAGCAGTACTTC
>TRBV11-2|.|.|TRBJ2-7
CASTPPSTTYEQYF
TGTGCCAGCACCCCGCCCAGCACAACCTACGAGCAGTACTTC
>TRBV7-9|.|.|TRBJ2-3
CASSLVVREGVDTQYF
TGTGCCAGCAGCTTAGTTGTGCGGGAAGGAGTTGATACGCAGTATTTT
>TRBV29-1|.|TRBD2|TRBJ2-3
CSVEDGRGLGKRTQYF
TGCAGCGTTGAAGATGGGAGGGGTTTGGGTAAGAGGACGCAGTATTTT
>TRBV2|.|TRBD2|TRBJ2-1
CASRLAAYNEQFF
TGTGCCAGCAGACTAGCGGCCTACAATGAGCAGTTCTTC
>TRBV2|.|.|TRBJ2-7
CASSETGRTNEQYF
TGTGCCAGCAGTGAGACAGGGAGGACCAACGAGCAGTACTTC
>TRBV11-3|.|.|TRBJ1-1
CASSLKGGMNTEAFF
TGTGCCAGCAGCTTGAAAGGGGGGATGAACACTGAAGCTTTCTTT
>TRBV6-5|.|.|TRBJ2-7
CASSYSRPTKYEQYF
TGTGCCAGCAGTTACTCGAGACCCACAAAGTACGAGCAGTACTTC
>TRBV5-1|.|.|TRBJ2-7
CASSLGGGPYEQYF
TGCGCCAGCAGCTTGGGCGGAGGCCCCTACGAGCAGTACTTC
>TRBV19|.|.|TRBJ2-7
CASSIGGQPYEQYF
TGTGCCAGTAGTATCGGTGGACAGCCCTACGAGCAGTACTTC
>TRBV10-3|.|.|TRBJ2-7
CAISKKAGVDEQYF
TGTGCCATCAGCAAAAAGGCAGGGGTAGACGAGCAGTACTTC
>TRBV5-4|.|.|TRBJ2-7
CASSLAGGALYEQYF
TGTGCCAGCAGCTTGGCCGGTGGCGCTCTGTACGAGCAGTACTTC
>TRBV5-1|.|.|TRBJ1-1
CASTPGPSNTEAFF
TGCGCCAGCACCCCGGGACCGTCAAACACTGAAGCTTTCTTT
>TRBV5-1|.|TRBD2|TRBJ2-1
CASSSGLAGGSEQFF
TGCGCCAGCAGCTCGGGACTAGCGGGGGGAAGTGAGCAGTTCTTC
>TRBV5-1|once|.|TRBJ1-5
CASRVDRNQPQHF
TGCGCCAGCAGAGTGGATCGCAATCAGCCCCAGCATTTT
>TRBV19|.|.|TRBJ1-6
CASSIPRGPGRRTDSYNSPLHF
TGTGCCAGTAGTATTCCCCGGGGGCCGGGACGACGGACCGACTCCTATAATTCACCCCTCCACTTT
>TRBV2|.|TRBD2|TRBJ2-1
CASVREGFGNEQFF
TGTGCCAGCGTCCGGGAGGGGTTTGGAAATGAGCAGTTCTTC
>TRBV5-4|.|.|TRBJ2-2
CASSLAGGTGELFF
TGTGCCAGCAGCTTGGCCGGGGGTACCGGGGAGCTGTTTTTT
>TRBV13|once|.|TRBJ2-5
CASSLRGATQYF
TGTGCCAGCAGCTTAAGGGGGGCTACCCAGTACTTC
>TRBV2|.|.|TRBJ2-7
CASSEAPERWGPLNEQYF
TGTGCCAGCAGTGAAGCGCCCGAGCGTTGGGGACCCCTAAACGAGCAGTACTTC
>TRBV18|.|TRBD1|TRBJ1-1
CASSPLSRGLTEAFF
TGTGCCAGCTCACCACTCTCCAGGGGGCTTACTGAAGCTTTCTTT
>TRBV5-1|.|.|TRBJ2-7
CASSFWGSEQYF
TGCGCCAGCAGCTTCTGGGGATCCGAGCAGTACTTC
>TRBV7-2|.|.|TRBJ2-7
CASSWEGTGAGLSF
TGTGCCAGCAGCTGGGAGGGGACAGGAGCCGGTTTGAGCTTC
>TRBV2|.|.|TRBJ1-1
CASRTGGLNTEAFF
TGTGCCAGCAGAACGGGGGGCCTGAACACTGAAGCTTTCTTT
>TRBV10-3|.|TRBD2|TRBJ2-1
CAIREAGTRSGNEQFF
TGTGCCATCAGGGAGGCCGGGACTAGGTCAGGGAATGAGCAGTTCTTC
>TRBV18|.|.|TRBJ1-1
CASSPSRVNFAEAFF
TGTGCCAGCTCACCCTCCAGGGTAAACTTTGCTGAAGCTTTCTTT